The 29 T cell receptor beta chains below all came from one sample that was sequenced in a study of cytomegalovirus exposure and HLA in healthy donors listed by TCRdb under 2017. Library generation was performed with the immunoSEQ multiplex PCR assay. What TCRdb holds here is the immuneACCESS table cut down to in-frame rearrangements. Part of the clones is not present; checked against another copy, under half of the missing clones reflect an unresolved V gene, and the others are unexplained. For this sample there are 95,000 to 150,000 clones; 80% to 90% appear just once. Less than 2% of the sample is held by the ten biggest clonotypes. Sequencing was done on a sample of PBMCs. The origin of the receptors is a woman aged 18-30 years in good health and CMV-seronegative.

The CDR3: CASGVLTSGGGYNEQFF. CDR3 coding DNA: TGTGCCAGTGGGGTTTTGACTAGCGGGGGAGGGTACAATGAGCAGTTCTTC. The chain couples TRBV19 to TRBJ2-1; TRBD2 matches at 12 bases. Trimming took 8 bases from V and 4 from J; bases not matched to a gene: 12. The CDR3 is 17 amino acids. Germline V CDR1 and CDR2: LNHDA, SQIVND (reference sequence).

For this clone: Other nucleotide sequences in the sample specify the same CDR3. As DNA, the CDR3 is TGTGCCAGCAGCTTGGGGACAGGATACGAGCAGTACTTC. It specifies CASSLGTGYEQYF. This chain links TRBV5-6 with TRBJ2-7; 7 bases map to TRBD1. V trimming: 0 bases; J trimming: 4 bases; junction bases outside the gene matches: 1. The germline V gene has CDR1 SGHDT and CDR2 YYEEEE. The CDR3 consists of 13 residues.

CDR3 sequence: CASTLEDRTHYGYTF. CDR3 nucleotides: TGTGCCAGCACCCTGGAGGACAGGACCCATTATGGCTACACCTTC. V usage is TRBV6-1 and J usage is TRBJ1-2; 7 bases agree with TRBD1. With V trimmed by 7 bases and J by 5 bases, 13 bases remained unmatched. CDR1 is MNHNS, CDR2 SASEGT, per germline. CDR3 length: 15 residues.

The V gene is TRBV28, the J gene TRBJ2-2, with 14 positions matching TRBD2. This CDR3 comprises 18 residues. V lost 5 bases, J lost 2 bases, and 7 bases stayed unmatched. From germline, CDR1 is MDHEN and CDR2 SYDVKM. CDR3 protein: CASSIPGLAGVNTGELFF. The CDR3 bases are TGTGCCAGCAGTATTCCGGGACTAGCGGGAGTAAACACCGGGGAGCTGTTTTTT.

V is TRBV5-6 and J is TRBJ2-7; D is possibly TRBD1 (6 bases). Germline lookup yields CDR1 SGHDT and CDR2 YYEEEE. Trimming took 0 bases from V and 5 from J, leaving 15 bases between them. This CDR3 is 15 amino acids long. In DNA, the CDR3 is TGTGCCAGCAGCTTGGCCGGGCAGGGGACCCACGAGCAGTACTTC. This encodes CASSLAGQGTHEQYF.

The rearrangement uses TRBV7-3 and TRBJ2-1, with 8 bases aligning to TRBD2. J lost 4 bases, V lost 5 bases, and 13 bases had no gene match. The CDR3 consists of 17 residues. Germline CDR1 and CDR2: SGHTA and FQGTGA. Here the CDR3 DNA reads TGTGCCAGCAGCCCCACCCCTGAACTAGCGGTTTACAATGAGCAGTTCTTC. Protein sequence: CASSPTPELAVYNEQFF.

This clone was found once. The gene calls are TRBV28 and TRBJ2-3, with D possibly TRBD2 on 7 matching bases. V lost 2 bases and J lost 8, with 17 bases in between. The CDR3 totals 15 residues. Germline V CDR1 and CDR2: MDHEN, SYDVKM. CDR3 in DNA: TGTGCCAGCAGTTTAGCGGGGGCGGACGCGGGTACGCAGTATTTT. Protein: CASSLAGADAGTQYF.

This clone was seen just once. The chain employs TRBV6-1 and TRBJ2-1, with TRBD2 as a possible D gene (5 bases). V was shortened by 6 bases and J by 13 bases, with 19 bases between the two germline ends. The CDR3 spans 13 residues. Germline assignment: CDR1 MNHNS and CDR2 SASEGT. The CDR3 sequence is CASRNNPTSSQFF. CDR3 DNA sequence: TGTGCCAGCAGAAACAACCCTACTAGTAGTCAGTTCTTC.

The chain carries TRBV10-2 and TRBJ2-7; 14 nucleotides align to TRBD2. V was clipped by 7 bases and J by 3 bases; unmatched bases: 2. The CDR3 is 14 residues long. Germline-derived CDR1 and CDR2 are WSHSY and SAAADI. The CDR3 nucleotides read TGCGCCAGCAAAGGACTAGCGGGGGGCTACGAGCAGTACTTC. It translates to CASKGLAGGYEQYF.

The chain is built from TRBV5-1 and TRBJ1-4; the match to TRBD1 covers 10 bases. CDR1 is SGHRS and CDR2 is YFSETQ in the germline V gene. V shed 0 bases and J 13 bases; nucleotides not matched to a gene: 9. CDR3 size: 15 residues. CDR3 region: CASSLDPGQGVSLFF. The CDR3 DNA follows: TGCGCCAGCAGCTTGGATCCCGGACAGGGGGTATCACTGTTTTTT.

The chain joins TRBV19 to TRBJ2-5; 16 nucleotides line up with TRBD2. This CDR3 comprises 19 residues. CDR1 LNHDA and CDR2 SQIVND come from the germline V gene (reference sequence). J was trimmed by 5 bases and V by 0 bases; bases with no gene match: 9. This CDR3 is CASSIEPGLAGGPWETQYF. The CDR3, as DNA: TGTGCCAGTAGTATAGAACCGGGACTAGCGGGAGGGCCGTGGGAGACCCAGTACTTC.

The rearrangement joins TRBV27 to TRBJ2-7, with D maybe TRBD2 (5 bases). The germline V gene has CDR1 MNHEY and CDR2 SMNVEV (reference sequence). This CDR3 region has 15 residues. Trimming took 2 bases from V and 0 from J, leaving 11 bases between them. The CDR3 loop reads CASSLVGSISYEQYF. The CDR3 region has the DNA TGTGCCAGCAGTTTAGTGGGGAGCATCTCCTACGAGCAGTACTTC.

The CDR3, as DNA: TGCGCCAGCAGCTTGCTGGGTCAGGAGAACACTGAAGCTTTCTTT. Its protein is CASSLLGQENTEAFF. The rearrangement links TRBV5-1 to TRBJ1-1, with unresolved D. The V gene lost 1 base and the J gene lost 1 base, with 11 bases spanning the gap. Germline CDR1 SGHRS, CDR2 YFSETQ. CDR3 length: 15 residues.

The rearrangement links TRBV11-3 to TRBJ2-7; D is perhaps TRBD2 (5 bases). Trimming took off 5 bases at V and 5 bases at J, with 10 bases between the two ends. CDR1 SGHNT and CDR2 YENEEA come from the germline V gene. The CDR3 totals 12 residues. The DNA of the CDR3 is TGTGCCAGCAGCGCACACGGGGACGAGCAGTACTTC. Its protein is CASSAHGDEQYF.

The rearrangement joins TRBV27 to TRBJ1-1, with no clear D. Between the trimmed V and J ends, which lost 3 bases and 6 bases, there was a span of 8 bases. This CDR3 is built from 12 residues. Germline CDR1 and CDR2: MNHEY and SMNVEV (reference sequence). CDR3 region: CASSFRGAEAFF. DNA of the CDR3: TGTGCCAGCAGTTTTCGGGGAGCTGAAGCTTTCTTT.

J is TRBJ2-1 and V is TRBV4-1; perhaps TRBD1 as D (6 bases). V lost 0 bases and J 5 bases, leaving 11 bases between the germline ends. Germline CDR1 and CDR2: MGHRA and YSYEKL. This CDR3 region has 15 residues. The chain's CDR3 is CASSQEGHQDNEQFF. DNA of the CDR3: TGCGCCAGCAGCCAAGAGGGACACCAGGACAATGAGCAGTTCTTC.

V gene TRBV10-3 combines with J gene TRBJ2-3, with unresolved D. Germline values: CDR1 ENHRY, CDR2 SYGVKD. The CDR3 is made up of 14 amino acids. The V end lost 0 bases, the J end lost 1 base, and 5 bases lay between the germline ends. The CDR3 sequence: CAISESQGTDTQYF. CDR3 bases: TGTGCCATCAGTGAGTCCCAGGGCACAGATACGCAGTATTTT.

This chain connects TRBV30 to TRBJ1-6; D may be TRBD1 (5 bases). Germline V gene sequence: CDR1 GTSNPN, CDR2 SVGIG (reference sequence). This CDR3 is 14 amino acids long. V gave up 3 bases and J gave up 7 bases, with 13 bases separating them. In nucleotides, the CDR3 is TGTGCCTGGAGGGTGAGCGGGACCAATTCACCCCTCCACTTT. Protein product: CAWRVSGTNSPLHF. The full variable domain, in which reference TRBV30 and TRBJ1-6 provide the parts outside the CDR3, is SQTIHQWPATLVQPVGSPLSLECTVEGTSNPNLYWYRQAAGRGLQLLFYSVGIGQISSEVPQNLSASRPQDRQFILSSKKLLLSDSGFYLCAWRVSGTNSPLHFGNGTRLTVT.

The chain uses TRBV7-3 and TRBJ2-1, with 8 bases aligning to TRBD2. This CDR3 spans 18 amino acids. Germline V gives CDR1 SGHTA, CDR2 FQGTGA. V was clipped by 2 bases and J by 0 bases; unmatched bases: 9. This chain's CDR3 is CASSLGLAGGSSYNEQFF. For the CDR3, the DNA is TGTGCCAGCAGCTTAGGCCTAGCGGGCGGGAGCTCCTACAATGAGCAGTTCTTC.

The chain combines TRBV29-1 with TRBJ2-3; 8 nucleotides agree with TRBD2. The germline gives CDR1 SQVTM, CDR2 ANQGSEA. J gave up 0 bases and V 3 bases, and 5 bases lay outside the gene matches. The CDR3 covers 15 residues. The CDR3 bases are TGCAGCGTTGAGGGGGCTAGCGGGAGCACAGATACGCAGTATTTT. Amino acids: CSVEGASGSTDTQYF.

The chain uses TRBV10-3 and TRBJ1-5; D is undetermined. The germline V and J ends were trimmed by 2 bases and 1 base, with 9 bases remaining between them. The CDR3 has 15 residues. CDR1 ENHRY and CDR2 SYGVKD come from the germline V gene. The CDR3 sequence is CAISEGGGSNQPQHF. The CDR3 DNA sequence: TGTGCCATCAGTGAGGGTGGAGGGAGCAATCAGCCCCAGCATTTT.

This chain joins TRBV28 and TRBJ1-2, with 7 positions matching TRBD1. The germline V gene has CDR1 MDHEN and CDR2 SYDVKM. This CDR3 has 14 amino acids. The J segment lost 2 bases and the V segment lost 8 bases, leaving 8 bases of the junction unmatched. CDR3 DNA sequence: TGTGCCAGCGTCAAGGGGGCCGGAAACTATGGCTACACCTTC. It translates to CASVKGAGNYGYTF.

The chain combines TRBV5-1 with TRBJ2-1; D not resolved. The CDR3 contains 14 residues. V lost 5 bases to trimming and J lost 1 base, with 10 bases between them. From germline, CDR1 is SGHRS and CDR2 YFSETQ. The CDR3: CASSSTRSYNEQFF. The DNA for the CDR3 is TGCGCCAGCAGTTCTACCCGATCCTACAATGAGCAGTTCTTC.

This rearrangement joins TRBV10-3 to TRBJ1-5; tentatively, D is TRBD1 (6 bases). The length of the CDR3 is 14 residues. CDR1 is ENHRY and CDR2 is SYGVKD in the germline V gene. Trimming took off 3 bases at V and 2 bases at J, with 8 bases between the two ends. In nucleotides, the CDR3 is TGTGCCATCAGTGAACAGGGTGGCAATCAGCCCCAGCATTTT. Its protein product is CAISEQGGNQPQHF.

The chain links TRBV2 to TRBJ2-1, with D maybe TRBD1 (6 bases). Trimming cost V 6 bases and J 0 bases, with 12 bases left between them. CDR1 is SNHLY, CDR2 FYNNEI, per germline. CDR3 size: 15 residues. CDR3 nucleotides: TGTGCCAGCAGACAGGACAGAAGCTCCTACAATGAGCAGTTCTTC. It is translated as CASRQDRSSYNEQFF.

The genes are TRBV18 and TRBJ2-1; 7 bases map to TRBD2. From germline, CDR1 is KGHSH and CDR2 LQKENI. The junction had 10 bases not matched to a gene; V was cut back by 5 bases and J by 6 bases. CDR3 length: 15 amino acids. CDR3 DNA sequence: TGTGCCAGCTCAGAGGGCTTATCGGGGGGCAATGAGCAGTTCTTC. Translating it yields CASSEGLSGGNEQFF.

The chain employs TRBV27 and TRBJ2-1, with TRBD2 matching 11 bases. CDR3 length: 14 residues. Germline V gene lookup returns CDR1 MNHEY and CDR2 SMNVEV (reference sequence). After removal of 5 bases from V and 7 bases from J, the junction contained 4 bases not matched to a gene. The CDR3 sequence is CASSPWTSGNEQFF. DNA of the CDR3: TGTGCCAGCAGTCCATGGACTAGCGGGAATGAGCAGTTCTTC.

The chain recombines TRBV7-3 with TRBJ2-5; TRBD1 agrees at 9 bases. The germline CDR1 and CDR2 sequences are SGHTA and FQGTGA. This CDR3 has 17 residues. Trimming cost V 1 base and J 5 bases; bases outside gene matches: 11. CDR3 DNA: TGTGCCAGCAGCTTAAACCCCGGGACAGGGTTGACGGAGACCCAGTACTTC. It yields the protein CASSLNPGTGLTETQYF.

V gene TRBV7-9 combines with J gene TRBJ1-2, with D maybe TRBD1 (6 bases). Germline CDR1 SEHNR, CDR2 FQNEAQ (reference sequence). This CDR3 is built from 15 residues. V was trimmed by 2 bases and J by 7 bases, leaving 17 bases between them. The CDR3 loop is CASSLLEGGWAGYTF. CDR3 coding DNA: TGTGCCAGCAGCTTATTGGAAGGGGGATGGGCTGGCTACACCTTC.